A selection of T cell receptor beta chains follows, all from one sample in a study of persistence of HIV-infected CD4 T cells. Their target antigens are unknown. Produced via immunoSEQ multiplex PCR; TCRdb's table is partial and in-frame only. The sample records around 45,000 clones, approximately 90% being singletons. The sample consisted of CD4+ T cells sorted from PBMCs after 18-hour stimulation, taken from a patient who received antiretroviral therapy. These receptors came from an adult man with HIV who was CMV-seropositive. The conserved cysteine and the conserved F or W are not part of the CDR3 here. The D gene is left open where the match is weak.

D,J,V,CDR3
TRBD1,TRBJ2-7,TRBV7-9,ASSNGQAGLEQY
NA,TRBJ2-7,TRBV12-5,ASASKGSYEQY
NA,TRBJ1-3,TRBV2,ASSGGRGSVSGNTIY
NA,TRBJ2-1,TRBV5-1,ASSLRGGEQF
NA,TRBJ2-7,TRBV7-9,ASAARYEQY
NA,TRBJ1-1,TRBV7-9,ASSSRRDEGPSNTEAF
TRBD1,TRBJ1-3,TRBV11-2,ASTLKGAVNTIY
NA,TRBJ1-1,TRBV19,ASRARSRTEAF
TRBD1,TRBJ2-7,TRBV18,ASSPEPGQGAYEQY
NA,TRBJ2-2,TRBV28,ASSLFPGTNTGELF
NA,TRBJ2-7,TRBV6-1,ASSEQPSSYEQY
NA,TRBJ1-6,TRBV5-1,ASSFRGNNSPLH
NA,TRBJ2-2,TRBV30,AWQGFPTGELF
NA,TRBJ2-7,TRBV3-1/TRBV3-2,ASSQEGGPTYEQY
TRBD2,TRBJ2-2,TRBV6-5,ASSYAGGPHGELF
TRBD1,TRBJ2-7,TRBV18,ASSPPTGNEQY
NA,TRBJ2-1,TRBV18,ASSPGSPEQF
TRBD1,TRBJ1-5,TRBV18,ASSREQGALIQPQH
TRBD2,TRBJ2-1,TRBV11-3,ASSLEAGGYNEQF
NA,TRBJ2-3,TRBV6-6,ASSYSSASTDTQY
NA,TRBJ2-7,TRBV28,ASRSSRTLYEQY
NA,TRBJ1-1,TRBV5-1,ASSSLGGREAF
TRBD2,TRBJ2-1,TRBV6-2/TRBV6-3,ASSLLAGNYNEQF
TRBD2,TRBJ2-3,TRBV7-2,ASSLGTSADTQY
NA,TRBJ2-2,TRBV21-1,ASSPDGPAGELF
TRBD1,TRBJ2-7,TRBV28,ASSLPGTGYEQY
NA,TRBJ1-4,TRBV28,ASSSLQLNEKLF
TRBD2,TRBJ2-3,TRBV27,ASSYKASGGARVTDTQY
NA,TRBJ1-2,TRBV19,ASSSSPPPGADYGYT
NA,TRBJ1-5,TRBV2,ASRSTGTGNQPQH
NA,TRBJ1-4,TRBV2,ASQQQGATNEKLF
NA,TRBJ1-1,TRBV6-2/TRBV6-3,ASSYPQRNTEAF
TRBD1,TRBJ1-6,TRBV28,ASSLVGTGRSPLH
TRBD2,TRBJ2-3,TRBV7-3,ASSLGLAIDTQY
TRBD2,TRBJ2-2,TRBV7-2,ASSLDPSGESRGELF
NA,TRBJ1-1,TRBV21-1,ASSKFGQNVKNTEAF
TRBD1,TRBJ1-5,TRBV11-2,ASSPQTGGLEPQH
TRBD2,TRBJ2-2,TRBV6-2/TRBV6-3,ASSYPGTSGGASTGELF
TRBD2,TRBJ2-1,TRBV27,ASSSRGLAGGNEQF
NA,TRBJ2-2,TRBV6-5,ASSHGPAGTGELF
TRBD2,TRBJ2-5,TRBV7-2,ASSQGGTSGQETQY
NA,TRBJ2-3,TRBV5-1,ASSSLGALSTDTQY
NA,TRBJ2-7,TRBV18,ASSPPTIQTYEQY
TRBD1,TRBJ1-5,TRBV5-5,ASSTGWDRGYQPQH
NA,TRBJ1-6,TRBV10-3,AISESTAGNRYNSPLH
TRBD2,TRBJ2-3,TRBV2,ASSEIRGGTDTQY
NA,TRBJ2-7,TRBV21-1,ASSSKTGRSYEQY
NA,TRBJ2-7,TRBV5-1,ASSFLDWLASYEQY
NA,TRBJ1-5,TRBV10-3,AISARGADQPQH
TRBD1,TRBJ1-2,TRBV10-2,ASSTPDRAKGGYT
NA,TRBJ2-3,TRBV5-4,ASSSTRYGGTQY
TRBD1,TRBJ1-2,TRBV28,ASSFKWRLAGGRPNYGYT
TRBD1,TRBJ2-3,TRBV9,ASSEQGHTDTQY
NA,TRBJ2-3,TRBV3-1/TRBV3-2,ATQEGGSRATDTQY